This entry lists 21 T cell receptor beta chains sequenced from one sample in a study of blood T cell repertoires in COVID-19. TCRdb's table, derived via immunoSEQ multiplex PCR, lists solely in-frame clones and lacks some. This table holds more than 200,000 clones, around 83% found once. Source material: peripheral blood. The receptors derive from a woman aged 45-59 years with acute or convalescent COVID-19.

This chain connects TRBV11-2 to TRBJ2-7; TRBD2 agrees at 8 bases. The junction had 6 bases not matched to a gene; V was cut back by 5 bases and J by 3 bases. Germline V gives CDR1 SGHAT, CDR2 FQNNGV. This CDR3 has 14 residues. The CDR3 DNA follows: TGTGCCAGCAGCCCGGAACTAGCGGACTACGAGCAGTACTTC. Translating gives CASSPELADYEQYF.

This clone was detected once. This chain connects TRBV7-2 to TRBJ2-7; 7 bases are a match to TRBD1. The V segment lost 3 bases and the J segment 0 bases; nucleotides outside the gene matches: 2. Germline-derived CDR1 and CDR2 are SGHTA and FQGNSA. This CDR3 is 14 amino acids long. The CDR3 coding sequence is TGTGCCAGCAGCTTGAGGACAGGCTCCTACGAGCAGTACTTC. As protein: CASSLRTGSYEQYF.

The chain combines TRBV3-1 (or the pseudogene TRBV3-2) with TRBJ2-2; D is uncertain. Per the germline V gene, CDR1 is LGHDT and CDR2 is YNNKEL (reference sequence). This CDR3 has 14 residues. The V gene lost 6 bases and the J gene lost 0 bases, with 8 bases spanning the gap. CDR3 nucleotide sequence: TGTGCCAGCAGGGCAGTGTCGAACACCGGGGAGCTGTTTTTT. The encoded protein is CASRAVSNTGELFF.

V and J are TRBV11-2 and TRBJ2-3, with D uncertain. The CDR3 contains 15 residues. CDR1 and CDR2 from the germline V gene are SGHAT and FQNNGV. Between the trimmed V and J ends, which lost 3 bases and 0 bases, there was a span of 10 bases. CDR3 nucleotides: TGTGCCAGCAGCTTCGATGGTACTAGCACAGATACGCAGTATTTT. Its translation: CASSFDGTSTDTQYF.

The J gene is TRBJ2-1, the V gene TRBV14; the D is unclear. Germline V gene lookup returns CDR1 SGHDN and CDR2 FVKESK. V lost 4 bases and J 0 bases, leaving 16 bases between the germline ends. This CDR3 comprises 17 residues. In DNA, the CDR3 is TGTGCCAGCAGCCGAGGAGCCTCCCCTAGCTCCTACAATGAGCAGTTCTTC. Translation gives CASSRGASPSSYNEQFF.

V gene TRBV2 combines with J gene TRBJ2-3; 10 bases align to TRBD2. The germline V gene has CDR1 SNHLY and CDR2 FYNNEI. The CDR3 has 17 amino acids. V lost 9 bases and J lost 0; bases outside the gene matches: 12. As DNA, the CDR3 is TGTGCCAGGCAGGGGGCTAGCGGGAGAGGAAGCACAGATACGCAGTATTTT. This gives the protein CARQGASGRGSTDTQYF.

The J gene is TRBJ2-2, the V gene TRBV10-2, with D perhaps matching TRBD1 (6 bases). The length of the CDR3 is 16 residues. Germline assignment: CDR1 WSHSY and CDR2 SAAADI. Trimming pared 5 bases from V and 1 base from J, leaving 14 bases between. CDR3 protein: CASSRQDRGNTGELFF. The CDR3 bases are TGCGCCAGCAGTCGCCAGGACAGAGGGAACACCGGGGAGCTGTTTTTT.

The rearrangement uses TRBV5-1 and TRBJ1-1, with 7 bases that match TRBD1. Germline V gene lookup returns CDR1 SGHRS and CDR2 YFSETQ. This CDR3 contains 15 residues. Trimming cost V 4 bases and J 1 base; bases outside gene matches: 7. The CDR3 sequence: CASSPGGGKNTEAFF. Here the CDR3 DNA reads TGCGCCAGCAGCCCCGGAGGGGGCAAGAACACTGAAGCTTTCTTT.

The genes are TRBV9 and TRBJ2-3; 8 bases agree with TRBD1. The CDR3 covers 13 residues. The J segment lost 8 bases and the V segment lost 8 bases, leaving 10 bases of the junction unmatched. Looked up from germline, CDR1 is SGDLS and CDR2 is YYNGEE. Here the CDR3 reads CASSGGGLGTQYF. In nucleotides, the CDR3 is TGTGCCAGTTCAGGGGGCGGATTAGGTACGCAGTATTTT. The full variable domain, completed using reference TRBV9 and TRBJ2-3, is DSGVTQTPKHLITATGQRVTLRCSPRSGDLSVYWYQQSLDQGLQFLIQYYNGEERAKGNILERFSAQQFPDLHSELNLSSLELGDSALYFCASSGGGLGTQYFGPGTRLTVL.

J is TRBJ2-1 and V is TRBV27; D might be TRBD2 (6 bases). CDR1 is MNHEY and CDR2 is SMNVEV in the germline V gene (reference sequence). V lost 3 bases, J lost 0 bases, and 24 bases lay in between. The CDR3 sequence is 20 residues long. The CDR3 loop reads CASSFALGSQRASSYNEQFF. The CDR3 DNA is TGTGCCAGCAGTTTTGCCCTCGGGTCTCAGCGGGCCAGCTCCTACAATGAGCAGTTCTTC.

In this sample, this clone turned up a few times. This rearrangement joins TRBV7-2 to TRBJ2-3; D not certain. The CDR3 runs to 13 residues. V gave up 5 bases and J gave up 2 bases, with 8 bases separating them. Germline V gives CDR1 SGHTA, CDR2 FQGNSA. The CDR3 loop reads CASSRVNTDTQYF. CDR3 in DNA: TGTGCCAGCAGCCGCGTGAACACAGATACGCAGTATTTT.

The gene calls are TRBV19 and TRBJ2-1; D is possibly TRBD2 (5 bases). Germline-derived CDR1 and CDR2 are LNHDA and SQIVND (reference sequence). Trimming took 3 bases from V and 3 from J, leaving 9 bases between them. CDR3 length: 14 amino acids. The CDR3 sequence is CASSIPRGYNEQFF. In DNA form, the CDR3 reads TGTGCCAGTAGTATTCCACGGGGCTACAATGAGCAGTTCTTC.

In DNA, the CDR3 is TGCGCCAGCAGTAGGGGGACAGGGGGCGTCGCTAACTATGGCTACACCTTC. Its protein product is CASSRGTGGVANYGYTF. The rearrangement joins TRBV5-1 to TRBJ1-2, with 12 bases fitting TRBD1. Germline trimming cut 5 bases from V and 0 bases from J; bases unmatched to any gene: 8. The CDR3 has 17 amino acids. Germline assignment: CDR1 SGHRS and CDR2 YFSETQ. Full variable domain (outside the CDR3, taken from reference TRBV5-1 and TRBJ1-2): KAGVTQTPRYLIKTRGQQVTLSCSPISGHRSVSWYQQTPGQGLQFLFEYFSETQRNKGNFPGRFSGRQFSNSRSEMNVSTLELGDSALYLCASSRGTGGVANYGYTFGSGTRLTVV.

The chain is built from TRBV5-1 and TRBJ2-3, with 9 nucleotides matching TRBD2. This CDR3 region has 15 residues. From germline, CDR1 is SGHRS and CDR2 YFSETQ. V dropped 0 bases and J dropped 3; count of bases not matched to a gene: 2. The chain's CDR3 is CASSLGLAGTDTQYF. CDR3 in DNA: TGCGCCAGCAGCTTGGGGCTAGCGGGAACAGATACGCAGTATTTT. Together with reference TRBV5-1 and TRBJ2-3, the CDR3 gives the full variable domain: KAGVTQTPRYLIKTRGQQVTLSCSPISGHRSVSWYQQTPGQGLQFLFEYFSETQRNKGNFPGRFSGRQFSNSRSEMNVSTLELGDSALYLCASSLGLAGTDTQYFGPGTRLTVL.

The chain is built from TRBV28 and TRBJ1-1; 8 bases are shared with TRBD1. This CDR3 is 15 amino acids long. Per the germline V gene, CDR1 is MDHEN and CDR2 is SYDVKM. The junction had 10 bases not matched to a gene; V was cut back by 5 bases and J by 5 bases. CDR3 residues: CASSQQGAGGTEAFF. CDR3 DNA: TGTGCCAGCAGTCAGCAGGGGGCAGGCGGTACTGAAGCTTTCTTT.

The rearrangement links TRBV20-1 to TRBJ1-6; 9 bases align to TRBD1. Germline-derived CDR1 and CDR2 are DFQATT and SNEGSKA (reference sequence). The CDR3 runs to 15 residues. V gave up 3 bases and J gave up 4 bases; unmatched junction bases: 4. Here the CDR3 reads CSASRGTGYNSPLHF. The CDR3 coding sequence is TGCAGTGCTAGTCGGGGGACAGGGTATAATTCACCCCTCCACTTT.

This chain connects TRBV27 to TRBJ2-3; weak D call: TRBD2 (5 bases). This CDR3 has 15 residues. The V end was cut by 3 bases, the J end by 5 bases, with 15 bases between. Germline V lookup: CDR1 MNHEY, CDR2 SMNVEV (reference sequence). CDR3 coding DNA: TGTGCCAGCAGTTTTAGAGCGACGGCGGGAGATACGCAGTATTTT. Amino acid sequence: CASSFRATAGDTQYF.

This chain links TRBV10-2 with TRBJ2-1; 12 bases match TRBD2. V was pared by 6 bases and J by 9 bases, with 9 bases of the junction left unmatched. The CDR3 is 15 residues long. Germline V lookup: CDR1 WSHSY, CDR2 SAAADI. The CDR3 DNA follows: TGCGCCAGCAGCCTGACTAGCGGGAGCGGCAGTGAGCAGTTCTTC. Its protein is CASSLTSGSGSEQFF.

The J gene is TRBJ1-6, the V gene TRBV4-1; D is uncertain. CDR1 MGHRA and CDR2 YSYEKL come from the germline V gene. There are 15 residues in the CDR3. Trimming shortened V by 3 bases and J by 9 bases, and 15 bases separated the two germline ends. The CDR3 protein is CASSHSEGRSSPLHF. The CDR3 region has the DNA TGCGCCAGCAGCCATTCGGAGGGAAGAAGTTCACCCCTCCACTTT.

The gene calls are TRBV20-1 and TRBJ2-1, with no clear D. V shed 3 bases and J shed 6 bases, with 15 bases lying between them. CDR3 length: 14 amino acids. Germline loops: CDR1 DFQATT, CDR2 SNEGSKA (reference sequence). The CDR3: CSASFAVVGNEQFF. Here the CDR3 DNA reads TGCAGTGCTAGTTTTGCGGTCGTGGGCAATGAGCAGTTCTTC.

The gene calls are TRBV5-4 and TRBJ2-3; D remains unclear. Trimming removed 0 bases from V and 6 bases from J, with 11 bases in between. Germline CDR1 and CDR2: SGHNT and YYREEE (reference sequence). CDR3 size: 14 residues. CDR3 DNA sequence: TGTGCCAGCAGCTTGGACTACCCAGTGGATACGCAGTATTTT. This codes for CASSLDYPVDTQYF.